The 7 T cell receptor beta chains below all came from one sample that was sequenced in a study of blood T cell repertoires in COVID-19. TCRdb keeps only in-frame clones here, not all; method: immunoSEQ multiplex PCR. In the table there are around 370,000 clones, nearly 90% of which are singletons. Sequenced sample: peripheral blood. These receptors all come from a man in his late teens or twenties with active or convalescent COVID-19.

The rearrangement uses TRBV18 and TRBJ2-1, with 8 positions matching TRBD2. The J segment lost 3 bases and the V segment lost 6 bases, leaving 4 bases of the junction unmatched. CDR1 and CDR2 from the germline V gene are KGHSH and LQKENI. The CDR3 runs to 14 residues. Here the CDR3 DNA reads TGTGCCAGCTCTCCCGGGGGGGGCTACAATGAGCAGTTCTTC. The encoded protein is CASSPGGGYNEQFF.

In the case of this clone: The junction shows a germline mismatch at one end, possibly a read error. The chain is built from TRBV19 and TRBJ2-1; maybe TRBD2 (6 bases). Germline V gene lookup returns CDR1 LNHDA and CDR2 SQIVND (reference sequence). This CDR3 has 12 residues. The CDR3: CASRAGFNEQFF. The DNA for the CDR3 is TGTGCGAGTAGGGCGGGGTTCAATGAGCAGTTCTTC.

This clone has just a few counts. CDR3 nucleotides: TGTGCCAGCAGCTTCCAGACAGGGCTCGGCTACACCTTC. Protein: CASSFQTGLGYTF. This rearrangement joins TRBV11-2 to TRBJ1-2; TRBD1 matches 7 bases. Trimming cost V 3 bases and J 8 bases; bases outside gene matches: 6. This CDR3 spans 13 amino acids. Germline V gives CDR1 SGHAT, CDR2 FQNNGV.

This clone is a singleton in its sample. The genes are TRBV18 and TRBJ1-4; 7 bases are a match to TRBD1. Germline loops: CDR1 KGHSH, CDR2 LQKENI. Unmatched junction bases numbered 9, after V lost 0 bases and J lost 5 bases. This CDR3 is 17 amino acids long. The CDR3: CASSPPPTGIRNEKLFF. The CDR3 nucleotides are TGTGCCAGCTCACCACCTCCGACAGGGATCCGAAATGAAAAACTGTTTTTT.

This chain links TRBV7-9 with TRBJ2-2; possible D gene TRBD1, 6 bases. The germline CDR1 and CDR2 sequences are SEHNR and FQNEAQ (reference sequence). The ends were cut back, 6 bases at V and 1 base at J, with 9 bases in the middle. The CDR3 is made up of 14 amino acids. The CDR3 sequence: CASRSGQNTGELFF. In DNA, the CDR3 is TGTGCCAGCAGATCGGGACAGAACACCGGGGAGCTGTTTTTT.

J is TRBJ2-3 and V is TRBV5-4; D might be TRBD1 (5 bases). With 0 bases removed from V and 1 base from J, the gap between germline ends came to 6 bases. The CDR3 has 14 residues. Germline V lookup: CDR1 SGHNT, CDR2 YYREEE (reference sequence). This chain's CDR3 is CASSLEQGTDTQYF. DNA for the CDR3: TGTGCCAGCAGCTTGGAACAGGGCACAGATACGCAGTATTTT.

The rearrangement links TRBV7-2 to TRBJ2-3; unclear D gene. V lost 6 bases, J lost 2 bases, and 12 bases lay in between. This CDR3 is 14 amino acids long. Germline V gene data show CDR1 as SGHTA and CDR2 as FQGNSA. Written as DNA, the CDR3 is TGTGCCAGCAGTACGCTGTCCTACACAGATACGCAGTATTTT. Translation gives CASSTLSYTDTQYF. Using reference TRBV7-2 and TRBJ2-3 for the parts outside the CDR3, the full variable domain is GAGVSQSPSNKVTEKGKDVELRCDPISGHTALYWYRQSLGQGLEFLIYFQGNSAPDKSGLPSDRFSAERTGGSVSTLTIQRTQQEDSAVYLCASSTLSYTDTQYFGPGTRLTVL.